This T cell receptor (beta chain) emerged from a study of blood T cell repertoires in COVID-19. About the research overall: There were acute and convalescent COVID-19 samples, and they came from the United States, Italy and Spain.

Original processing methods: Scientists estimated how many nucleated cells there were by amplifying reference gene primers. Profiling relied on immunoSEQ multiplex PCR, and the TCRdb table lists in-frame clones only, not all of them. That table gives V, J and clone size, and the DNA gave D and trimming. This sample yields roughly 110,000 clones, of which roughly 90% are seen a single time; approximately 4.9% belongs to the top ten. The junction had 10 bases not matched to a gene; V was cut back by 4 bases and J by 5 bases. From germline, CDR1 is LGHNA and CDR2 YSLEER. The CDR3 extends over 16 amino acids. This clone is a singleton in its sample.

The sequenced sample consisted of peripheral blood. The V gene is TRBV4-3, the J gene TRBJ2-4, with 8 bases that match TRBD1. This receptor was taken from a man aged 35-49 years with active or convalescent COVID-19. This CDR3 is CASSRGFGQGQNIQYF. The CDR3 coding sequence is TGCGCCAGCAGCCGAGGATTCGGACAGGGACAAAACATTCAGTACTTC.